What follows are 7 T cell receptor beta chains derived from one specimen sequenced in a study of blood T cells in healthy people across ages. Primed by a sample-barcoded 5' primer and a J-beta primer mix, a second PCR proceeded for roughly 7 to 12 cycles. TCRdb used MiXCR to reprocess the 5' RACE reads, holding one entry per CDR3 protein. This table holds about 720,000 distinct CDR3 sequences, about 20% found once. Sequencing input: blood. The origin of the receptors is a man in his 70s in good health.

V is TRBV5-1 and J is TRBJ2-3, with 11 bases lining up with TRBD2. Trimming at V came to 3 bases and at J to 2 bases, leaving 5 bases not matched to a gene. The CDR3 is made up of 16 amino acids. The germline CDR1 and CDR2 sequences are SGHRS and YFSETQ. CDR3: CASSSLLAGDTDTQYF. The CDR3 nucleotides read TGCGCCAGCAGCTCCCTACTAGCGGGGGACACAGATACGCAGTATTTT. The full variable domain, with the rest looked up from reference TRBV5-1 and TRBJ2-3, is KAGVTQTPRYLIKTRGQQVTLSCSPISGHRSVSWYQQTPGQGLQFLFEYFSETQRNKGNFPGRFSGRQFSNSRSEMNVSTLELGDSALYLCASSSLLAGDTDTQYFGPGTRLTVL.

This clonotype has ten or more counts. The chain employs TRBV12-3 or TRBV12-4 and TRBJ1-3; D unresolved. The CDR3 consists of 16 residues. Trimming cost V 6 bases and J 0 bases, with 15 bases left between them. The CDR3 coding sequence is TGTGCCAGCAGACCGCGCGCCGGGCTCTCTGGAAACACCATATATTTT. It translates to CASRPRAGLSGNTIYF.

The chain uses TRBV5-1 and TRBJ2-3; 10 bases are a match to TRBD2. This CDR3 comprises 15 residues. CDR1 SGHRS and CDR2 YFSETQ come from the germline V gene. Trimming took 4 bases from V and 4 from J; bases not matched to a gene: 6. The CDR3 region has the DNA TGCGCCAGCAGCGACATAGCGGGGGGCTCAGATACGCAGTATTTT. Its translation: CASSDIAGGSDTQYF.

This clonotype was detected a few times. The chain is built from TRBV20-1 and TRBJ2-3, with 10 bases matching TRBD2. V gave up 6 bases and J gave up 5 bases; unmatched junction bases: 8. Germline V gene data show CDR1 as DFQATT and CDR2 as SNEGSKA (reference sequence). The CDR3 is 14 residues long. The CDR3 region is CSAVLAGPIDTQYF. CDR3 in DNA: TGCAGTGCCGTACTAGCGGGGCCTATAGATACGCAGTATTTT.

The chain links TRBV4-2 to TRBJ2-3; TRBD1 aligns across 9 bases. Germline CDR1 and CDR2: LGHNA and YNFKEQ. V shed 4 bases, J shed 5 bases, and the junction held 7 bases outside the gene matches. The CDR3 sequence is 15 residues long. In DNA form, the CDR3 reads TGTGCCAGCAGCCCGAGACAGGGGGTAGAAGATACGCAGTATTTT. Translation gives CASSPRQGVEDTQYF.

This chain connects TRBV28 to TRBJ2-7; D gene ambiguous. This CDR3 spans 13 amino acids. Germline CDR1 and CDR2: MDHEN and SYDVKM. V dropped 7 bases and J dropped 0 bases, with 10 bases sitting between them. The CDR3 coding sequence is TGTGCCAGCAAGGAAGGCGACTCCTACGAGCAGTACTTC. Translation: CASKEGDSYEQYF.

A few counts support this clonotype. The chain links TRBV7-2 to TRBJ1-5; 7 nucleotides match TRBD1. The CDR3 runs 13 residues. CDR1 and CDR2 from the germline V gene are SGHTA and FQGNSA. The V and J ends lost 1 base and 9 bases, in that order; junction bases with no gene match: 3. The CDR3 sequence: CASSLGTGRPQHF. In DNA, the CDR3 is TGTGCCAGCAGCTTAGGGACAGGTCGGCCCCAGCATTTT.